Each of the 23 T cell receptor beta chains below was sequenced from the same sample in a study of CD8+ T cells in alopecia areata. RNA extraction was followed by reverse transcription into cDNA, which acted as the sequencing template. This table comes from immunoSEQ multiplex PCR, and its TCRdb copy is limited to in-frame clones, with some not included. The data hold roughly 220,000 clones, with 30% to 40% observed a single time. Treatment defined: oral pan-JAK inhibitor, 5-10 mg twice daily. The starting material was CD4+ T cells sorted from blood, obtained between weeks 30 and 35, from a patient treated with tofacitinib. Receptors were obtained from a human donor with alopecia areata.

The rearrangement uses TRBV19 and TRBJ1-1; no definite D call. V was clipped by 0 bases and J by 1 base, with 12 bases between them. The CDR3 contains 16 residues. From germline, CDR1 is LNHDA and CDR2 SQIVND (reference sequence). The CDR3: CASSIDTGRKNTEAFF. As DNA, the CDR3 is TGTGCCAGTAGTATAGATACTGGACGGAAGAACACTGAAGCTTTCTTT.

The sample holds a few counts of this clone. The chain uses TRBV10-3 and TRBJ2-7; D is undetermined. The CDR3 has 13 amino acids. Trimming pared 0 bases from V and 5 bases from J, leaving 8 bases between. Germline-derived CDR1 and CDR2 are ENHRY and SYGVKD. The CDR3 region is CAISESAPDEQYF. DNA of the CDR3: TGTGCCATCAGTGAGTCCGCTCCCGACGAGCAGTACTTC.

This clone was counted a few times. V usage is TRBV29-1 and J usage is TRBJ1-1; D is perhaps TRBD1 (5 bases). V dropped 6 bases and J dropped 0 bases, with 17 bases sitting between them. There are 15 residues in the CDR3. CDR1 is SQVTM and CDR2 is ANQGSEA in the germline V gene. The DNA for the CDR3 is TGCAGCGTCCTTCGGACTCTGGGGCTGAACACTGAAGCTTTCTTT. Protein: CSVLRTLGLNTEAFF.

This clone has a handful of counts. This chain connects TRBV5-1 to TRBJ1-1; 7 bases align to TRBD1. The CDR3 has 16 amino acids. The V gene end was trimmed by 3 bases and the J gene end by 4 bases; junction bases not matched to a gene: 12. Germline V gene sequence: CDR1 SGHRS, CDR2 YFSETQ. This CDR3 is CASSWEDRRLATEAFF. The CDR3, as DNA: TGCGCCAGCAGCTGGGAGGACAGGAGGTTGGCCACTGAAGCTTTCTTT.

The V gene is TRBV5-6, the J gene TRBJ1-1, with D uncertain. This CDR3 comprises 13 residues. V was trimmed by 2 bases and J by 0 bases, leaving 5 bases between them. The germline V gene encodes CDR1 SGHDT and CDR2 YYEEEE. CDR3 protein: CASSFQVNTEAFF. The CDR3 DNA follows: TGTGCCAGCAGCTTTCAGGTGAACACTGAAGCTTTCTTT.

Only one count was recorded for this clone. The J gene is TRBJ2-3, the V gene TRBV6-1; possibly TRBD2 for D (7 bases). Deletions cut 4 bases from V and 3 bases from J, with 17 bases between. Germline V CDR1 and CDR2: MNHNS, SASEGT. The CDR3 is 16 residues long. The CDR3 protein is CASSASRGGLTDTQYF. The CDR3 DNA follows: TGTGCCAGCAGTGCCTCTAGGGGGGGGCTGACAGATACGCAGTATTTT.

This clone was observed a handful of times. The chain has TRBV7-9 and TRBJ1-4; D is unclear. V lost 2 bases and J 8 bases, leaving 9 bases between the germline ends. This CDR3 is built from 13 residues. Looked up from germline, CDR1 is SEHNR and CDR2 is FQNEAQ (reference sequence). CDR3 in amino acids: CASSLLQWEKLFF. CDR3 bases: TGTGCCAGCAGCTTACTACAGTGGGAAAAACTGTTTTTT.

This clone was seen only a few times. The J gene is TRBJ2-3, the V gene TRBV5-1; 13 bases match TRBD2. The CDR3 loop spans 16 amino acids. The germline V gene has CDR1 SGHRS and CDR2 YFSETQ. V shed 4 bases, J shed 6 bases, and the junction held 8 bases outside the gene matches. The CDR3 region has the DNA TGCGCCAGCAGCACCGGACTAGCGGGAGCATCGGATACGCAGTATTTT. It specifies CASSTGLAGASDTQYF.

The rearrangement joins TRBV30 to TRBJ1-4; 7 nucleotides line up with TRBD1. There are 15 residues in the CDR3. Germline assignment: CDR1 GTSNPN and CDR2 SVGIG (reference sequence). V shed 0 bases and J 4 bases; nucleotides not matched to a gene: 5. CDR3 DNA: TGTGCCTGGAGTGTAGGGGACAGAGATAATGAAAAACTGTTTTTT. This sequence encodes CAWSVGDRDNEKLFF.

The sample holds one count of this clone. The chain uses TRBV7-8 and TRBJ2-7, with TRBD2 matching over 8 bases. The CDR3 spans 15 residues. The J segment lost 3 bases and the V segment lost 6 bases, leaving 10 bases of the junction unmatched. Germline V gene lookup returns CDR1 SGHVS and CDR2 FQNEAQ. DNA of the CDR3: TGTGCCAGCAGACGATTCCCGGGACTAGTCTACGAGCAGTACTTC. As protein: CASRRFPGLVYEQYF.

The chain uses TRBV2 and TRBJ1-2, with D tentatively TRBD1 (5 bases). This CDR3 has 13 residues. Trimming left V 7 bases short and J 5 bases short, with 14 bases between. Germline-derived CDR1 and CDR2 are SNHLY and FYNNEI. The CDR3 coding sequence is TGTGCCAGCACGGACCAGGGTGGGTATGGCTACACCTTC. The encoded protein is CASTDQGGYGYTF. The full variable domain, its missing parts supplied by reference TRBV2 and TRBJ1-2, is EPEVTQTPSHQVTQMGQEVILRCVPISNHLYFYWYRQILGQKVEFLVSFYNNEISEKSEIFDDQFSVERPDGSNFTLKIRSTKLEDSAMYFCASTDQGGYGYTFGSGTRLTVV.

V is TRBV29-1 and J is TRBJ1-1, with TRBD1 matching 8 bases. Germline loops: CDR1 SQVTM, CDR2 ANQGSEA. The V segment lost 1 base and the J segment 10 bases; nucleotides outside the gene matches: 8. The CDR3 is made up of 13 amino acids. The CDR3 DNA sequence: TGCAGCGTTGAAGGCGACAGGGGCCGCCGAGCTTTCTTT. Its translation: CSVEGDRGRRAFF.

The gene calls are TRBV29-1 and TRBJ1-2, with 7 bases identical to TRBD1. V lost 6 bases to trimming and J lost 6 bases; unmatched junction nucleotides: 7. CDR3 length: 12 residues. In germline, CDR1 is SQVTM, CDR2 ANQGSEA. CDR3 sequence: CSVGDSGNGYTF. The CDR3 DNA reads as TGCAGCGTCGGGGACAGCGGGAATGGCTACACCTTC.

This chain joins TRBV27 and TRBJ1-2; no clear D gene. Germline V gene sequence: CDR1 MNHEY, CDR2 SMNVEV (reference sequence). Between the trimmed V and J ends, which lost 6 bases and 4 bases, there was a span of 15 bases. CDR3 length equals 14 residues. The CDR3 bases are TGTGCCAGCAGCACGGTTCTATGGGGCTATGGCTACACCTTC. It yields the protein CASSTVLWGYGYTF.

This clone was counted between two and nine times. The gene calls are TRBV25-1 and TRBJ2-7, with 7 nucleotides matching TRBD1. The CDR3 totals 16 residues. V shed 6 bases, J shed 5 bases, and the junction held 16 bases outside the gene matches. Germline loops: CDR1 MGHDK, CDR2 SYGVNS. The CDR3 sequence: CASRSRPTTGKDEQYF. The CDR3 DNA reads TGTGCCAGCAGGTCCCGACCAACGACAGGGAAGGACGAGCAGTACTTC.

This clone was detected only a few times. The chain couples TRBV5-1 to TRBJ1-2; D perhaps matches TRBD1 (6 bases). The CDR3 length is 14 residues. Germline assignment: CDR1 SGHRS and CDR2 YFSETQ. V gave up 4 bases and J gave up 8 bases, with 18 bases separating them. CDR3 sequence (DNA): TGCGCCAGCAGCCCCCGGACAGACCACTCAGGCTACACCTTC. It encodes CASSPRTDHSGYTF.

This clone was found a few times. The V call is TRBV29-1, the J call TRBJ1-2, with D maybe TRBD1 (6 bases). V was trimmed by 2 bases and J by 4 bases, leaving 8 bases between them. CDR3 length: 12 residues. Germline V lookup: CDR1 SQVTM, CDR2 ANQGSEA. Here the CDR3 DNA reads TGCAGCGTTGAATCAGGGGTCTATGGCTACACCTTC. It codes for CSVESGVYGYTF.

This clone was found many times. V gene TRBV29-1 combines with J gene TRBJ2-1; the D is unclear. V dropped 1 base and J dropped 8 bases, with 9 bases sitting between them. This CDR3 contains 12 residues. CDR1 SQVTM and CDR2 ANQGSEA come from the germline V gene. The CDR3 bases are TGCAGCGTTGAAGCTAGTTTCGATGAGCAGTTCTTC. This gives the protein CSVEASFDEQFF.

V is TRBV7-9 and J is TRBJ1-6; TRBD1 agrees at 9 bases. There are 16 residues in the CDR3. CDR1 and CDR2 (germline): SEHNR, FQNEAQ (reference sequence). The V and J ends lost 5 bases and 3 bases, in that order; junction bases with no gene match: 5. CDR3 sequence (DNA): TGTGCCAGCAGCCTGGGACAGGGCCTCTATAATTCACCCCTCCACTTT. Translated: CASSLGQGLYNSPLHF.

This clone was detected only a few times. The V and J genes are TRBV7-9 and TRBJ2-1, with D unresolved. The CDR3 consists of 15 residues. V gave up 1 base and J gave up 3 bases, with 10 bases separating them. Germline V gene lookup returns CDR1 SEHNR and CDR2 FQNEAQ (reference sequence). CDR3 nucleotide sequence: TGTGCCAGCAGCTTAGTAGGGCAGGACTACAATGAGCAGTTCTTC. This sequence encodes CASSLVGQDYNEQFF.

This clone was detected many times. This rearrangement joins TRBV7-8 to TRBJ2-2; D gene unclear. This CDR3 is 14 amino acids long. The V and J ends lost 7 bases and 6 bases respectively, with 15 bases between them. The germline V gene encodes CDR1 SGHVS and CDR2 FQNEAQ. The CDR3 reads CASILWRFAGELFF. CDR3 bases: TGTGCCAGCATCCTTTGGCGTTTCGCCGGGGAGCTGTTTTTT.

This clone was seen a single time. The rearrangement joins TRBV29-1 to TRBJ2-1, with D possibly matching TRBD2 (5 bases). The V and J ends lost 6 bases and 1 base respectively, with 19 bases between them. The CDR3 sequence is 16 residues long. Germline lookup yields CDR1 SQVTM and CDR2 ANQGSEA. Written as DNA, the CDR3 is TGCAGCGTACTCAGCGGTGGGGTAGGGTCCTACAATGAGCAGTTCTTC. It encodes CSVLSGGVGSYNEQFF.

This sequence joins TRBV18 and TRBJ1-1; 9 bases line up with TRBD1. Trimming removed 3 bases from V and 0 bases from J; junction bases left unmatched: 8. This CDR3 has 17 residues. The germline V gene has CDR1 KGHSH and CDR2 LQKENI. The CDR3 region has the DNA TGTGCCAGCTCACCGCTACCCGGGACAGGGATGAACACTGAAGCTTTCTTT. It encodes CASSPLPGTGMNTEAFF.